This entry features one T cell receptor (beta chain) sequence. Repertoires were generated with immunoSEQ multiplex PCR, while TCRdb's copy carries only in-frame clones and drops some. The data contain roughly 48,000 clones, about 93% of them singletons. This CDR3 has 13 residues. The germline V gene has CDR1 KGHSH and CDR2 LQKENI. V lost 4 bases to trimming and J lost 4 bases, with 10 bases between them. This sample is drawn from a study of technical replicates of blood from a few donors. This clonotype was sampled from a human donor in good health. Some clones in this sample may be carry-over from other donors' samples. J is TRBJ1-1 and V is TRBV18; D gene uncertain. Input material: PBMCs. The CDR3 DNA sequence: TGTGCCAGCTCACTAGGGAGTTTCACTGAAGCTTTCTTT. Protein product: CASSLGSFTEAFF.